The 2 T cell receptor beta chains listed next were all sequenced from one sample in a study of cytomegalovirus exposure and HLA in healthy donors. The table came from immunoSEQ multiplex PCR; TCRdb's copy has only in-frame clones and leaves some out. The data contain around 400,000 clones, about nine tenths of them singletons. The specimen sequenced was PBMCs. These receptors were collected from a young woman in good health and CMV-seronegative.

The V call is TRBV7-6, the J call TRBJ2-3; 14 bases align to TRBD2. The CDR3 runs 16 residues. Germline CDR1 is SGHVS and CDR2 is FNYEAQ. Trimming cost V 5 bases and J 1 base; bases outside gene matches: 2. This CDR3 reads CASSMTSGGGTDTQYF. The CDR3 DNA follows: TGTGCCAGCAGCATGACTAGCGGGGGGGGCACAGATACGCAGTATTTT.

V and J are TRBV11-3 and TRBJ2-1, with TRBD1 matching over 7 bases. The ends lost 3 bases at V and 9 bases at J; junction bases unmatched: 5. The CDR3 loop spans 13 amino acids. Germline-derived CDR1 and CDR2 are SGHNT and YENEEA. The CDR3 DNA reads TGTGCCAGCAGCTTTAGGGGGCTGAGTGAGCAGTTCTTC. It specifies CASSFRGLSEQFF.